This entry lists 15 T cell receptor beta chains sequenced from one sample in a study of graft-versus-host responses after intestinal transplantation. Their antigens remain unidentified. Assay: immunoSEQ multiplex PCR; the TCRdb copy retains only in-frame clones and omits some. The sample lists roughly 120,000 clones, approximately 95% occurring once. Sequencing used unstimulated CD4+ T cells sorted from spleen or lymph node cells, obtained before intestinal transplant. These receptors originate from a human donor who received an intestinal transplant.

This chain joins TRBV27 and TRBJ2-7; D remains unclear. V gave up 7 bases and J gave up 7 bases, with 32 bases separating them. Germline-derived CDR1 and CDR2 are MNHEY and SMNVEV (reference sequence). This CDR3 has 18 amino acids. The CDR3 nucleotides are TGTGCCAGCATTCCGCCCAGACACCAAACAAATTCCTACGAGGAGCAGTACTTC. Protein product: CASIPPRHQTNSYEEQYF.

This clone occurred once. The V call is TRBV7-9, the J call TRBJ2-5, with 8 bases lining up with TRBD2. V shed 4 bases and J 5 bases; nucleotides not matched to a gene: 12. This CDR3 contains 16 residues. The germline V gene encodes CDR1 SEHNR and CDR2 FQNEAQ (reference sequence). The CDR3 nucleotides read TGTGCCAGCAGCTCAAATAGCGGGATCGTTAAGGAGACCCAGTACTTC. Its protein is CASSSNSGIVKETQYF.

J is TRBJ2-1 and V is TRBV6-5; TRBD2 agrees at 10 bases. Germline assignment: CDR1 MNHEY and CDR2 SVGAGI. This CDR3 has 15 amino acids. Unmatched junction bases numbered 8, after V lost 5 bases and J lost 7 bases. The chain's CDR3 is CASSNLAGAVNEQFF. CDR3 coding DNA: TGTGCCAGCAGTAACCTAGCGGGAGCAGTTAATGAGCAGTTCTTC.

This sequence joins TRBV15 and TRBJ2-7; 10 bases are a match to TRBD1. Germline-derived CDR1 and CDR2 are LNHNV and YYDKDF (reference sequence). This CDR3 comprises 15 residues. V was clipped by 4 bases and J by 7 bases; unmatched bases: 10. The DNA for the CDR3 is TGTGCCACCAGCAATGACTGGGACAGGGGATATGAGCAGTACTTC. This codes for CATSNDWDRGYEQYF. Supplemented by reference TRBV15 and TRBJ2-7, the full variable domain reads DAMVIQNPRYQVTQFGKPVTLSCSQTLNHNVMYWYQQKSSQAPKLLFHYYDKDFNNEADTPDNFQSRRPNTSFCFLDIRSPGLGDTAMYLCATSNDWDRGYEQYFGPGTRLTVT.

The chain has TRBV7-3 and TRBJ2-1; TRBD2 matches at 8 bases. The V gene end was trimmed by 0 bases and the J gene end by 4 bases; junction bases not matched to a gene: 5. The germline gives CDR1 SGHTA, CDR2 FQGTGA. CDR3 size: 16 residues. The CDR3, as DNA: TGTGCCAGCAGCTTAACTTCCGGCGGGGGGTACAATGAGCAGTTCTTC. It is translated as CASSLTSGGGYNEQFF.

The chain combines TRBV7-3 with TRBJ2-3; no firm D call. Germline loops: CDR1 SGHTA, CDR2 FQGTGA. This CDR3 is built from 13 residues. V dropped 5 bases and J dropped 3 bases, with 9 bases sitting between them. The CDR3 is CASSPGATDTQYF. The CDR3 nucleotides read TGTGCCAGCAGCCCGGGCGCGACAGATACGCAGTATTTT.

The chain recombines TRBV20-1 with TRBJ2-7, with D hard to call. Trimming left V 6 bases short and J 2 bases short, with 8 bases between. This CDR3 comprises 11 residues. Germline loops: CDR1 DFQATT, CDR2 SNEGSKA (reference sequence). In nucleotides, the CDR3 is TGCAGTGCCCTTCGGCCCTACGAGCAGTACTTC. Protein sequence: CSALRPYEQYF.

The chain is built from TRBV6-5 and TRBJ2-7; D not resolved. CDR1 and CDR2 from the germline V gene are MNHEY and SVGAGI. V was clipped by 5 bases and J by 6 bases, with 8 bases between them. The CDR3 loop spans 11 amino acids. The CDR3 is CASSEQGEQYF. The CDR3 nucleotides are TGTGCCAGCAGTGAACAAGGCGAGCAGTACTTC.

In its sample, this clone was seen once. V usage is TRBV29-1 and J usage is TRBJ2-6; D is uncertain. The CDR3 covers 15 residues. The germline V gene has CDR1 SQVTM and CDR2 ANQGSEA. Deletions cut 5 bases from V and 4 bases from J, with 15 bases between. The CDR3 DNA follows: TGCAGCGTTTCTCCAGATTACGCGGGGGCCAACGTCCTGACTTTC. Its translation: CSVSPDYAGANVLTF.

DNA of the CDR3: TGTGCCAGCAGTTACGCTCGTGGGGGCTACGAGCAGTACTTC. The encoded protein is CASSYARGGYEQYF. The V gene is TRBV6-5, the J gene TRBJ2-7; D assignment may be TRBD1 or TRBD2 (5 bases each). Trimming took off 2 bases at V and 3 bases at J, with 11 bases between the two ends. This CDR3 has 14 residues. The germline V gene encodes CDR1 MNHEY and CDR2 SVGAGI.

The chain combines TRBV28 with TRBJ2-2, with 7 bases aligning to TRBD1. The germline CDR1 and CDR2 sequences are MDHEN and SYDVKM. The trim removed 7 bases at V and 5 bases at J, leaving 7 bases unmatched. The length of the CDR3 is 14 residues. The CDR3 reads CASIPGQQTGELFF. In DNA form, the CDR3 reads TGTGCCAGCATCCCGGGACAGCAAACCGGGGAGCTGTTTTTT.

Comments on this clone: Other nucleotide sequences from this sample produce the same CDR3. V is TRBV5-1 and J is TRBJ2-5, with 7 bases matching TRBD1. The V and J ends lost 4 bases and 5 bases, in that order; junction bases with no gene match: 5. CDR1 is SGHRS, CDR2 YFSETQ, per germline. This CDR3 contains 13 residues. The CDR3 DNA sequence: TGCGCCAGCAGCCTAGGGGGCGCGGAGACCCAGTACTTC. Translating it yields CASSLGGAETQYF. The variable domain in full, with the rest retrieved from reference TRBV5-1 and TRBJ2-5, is KAGVTQTPRYLIKTRGQQVTLSCSPISGHRSVSWYQQTPGQGLQFLFEYFSETQRNKGNFPGRFSGRQFSNSRSEMNVSTLELGDSALYLCASSLGGAETQYFGPGTRLLVL.

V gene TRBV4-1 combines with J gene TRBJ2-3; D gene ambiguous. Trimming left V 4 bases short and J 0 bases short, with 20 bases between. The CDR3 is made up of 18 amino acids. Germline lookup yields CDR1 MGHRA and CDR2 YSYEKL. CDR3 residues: CASSPSSLAGPSTDTQYF. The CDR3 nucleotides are TGCGCCAGCAGCCCCTCCAGTTTGGCAGGTCCTAGCACAGATACGCAGTATTTT.

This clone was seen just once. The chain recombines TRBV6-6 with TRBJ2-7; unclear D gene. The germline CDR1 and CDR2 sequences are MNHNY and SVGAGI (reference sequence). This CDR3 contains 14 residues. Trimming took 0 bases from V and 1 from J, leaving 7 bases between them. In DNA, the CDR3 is TGTGCCAGCAGTTACTCAGGAGTTTCCTACGAGCAGTACTTC. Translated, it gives CASSYSGVSYEQYF.

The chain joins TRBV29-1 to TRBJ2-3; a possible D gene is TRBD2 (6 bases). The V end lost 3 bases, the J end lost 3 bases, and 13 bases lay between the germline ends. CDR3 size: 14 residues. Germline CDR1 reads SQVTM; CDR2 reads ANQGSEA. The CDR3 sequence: CSVEPGVVTDTQYF. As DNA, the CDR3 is TGCAGCGTTGAGCCGGGGGTGGTTACAGATACGCAGTATTTT.